This entry lists 4 T cell receptor beta chains sequenced from one sample in a study of shared T cell receptors in the human thymus. This table comes from immunoSEQ multiplex PCR, and its TCRdb copy is limited to in-frame clones, with some not included. Of more than 550,000 clones in the sample, roughly 85% are singletons; the top ten hold roughly 0.01%. These same records also appear under a second study, on human thymus T cells.

Material: thymocytes. The receptor source for this set is a girl under two years old with a congenital heart defect.

The rearrangement uses TRBV5-6 and TRBJ1-2; D is ambiguous. The CDR3 consists of 11 residues. The germline V gene has CDR1 SGHDT and CDR2 YYEEEE. Deletions cut 2 bases from V and 6 bases from J, with 5 bases between. CDR3 residues: CASSFVDGYTF. In nucleotides, the CDR3 is TGTGCCAGCAGCTTCGTCGATGGCTACACCTTC.

The chain carries TRBV29-1 and TRBJ1-1; possibly TRBD1 for D (5 bases). There are 15 residues in the CDR3. Trimming took off 8 bases at V and 7 bases at J, with 26 bases between the two ends. The germline V gene encodes CDR1 SQVTM and CDR2 ANQGSEA. Written as DNA, the CDR3 is TGCAGCCCTGATACAGAAAACAGGCTCCGCGGTGAAGCTTTCTTT. Its translation: CSPDTENRLRGEAFF.

V is TRBV9 and J is TRBJ1-2; TRBD1 matches at 8 bases. Germline V gene data show CDR1 as SGDLS and CDR2 as YYNGEE. This CDR3 is built from 15 residues. V was pared by 5 bases and J by 8 bases, with 14 bases of the junction left unmatched. CDR3 in amino acids: CASSELPTGDNGYTF. CDR3 DNA sequence: TGTGCCAGCAGTGAACTCCCGACAGGGGATAACGGCTACACCTTC.

The rearrangement joins TRBV7-3 to TRBJ2-3, with 12 positions matching TRBD2. Per germline, CDR1 SGHTA and CDR2 FQGTGA. The CDR3 loop spans 16 amino acids. The V gene end was trimmed by 5 bases and the J gene end by 2 bases; junction bases not matched to a gene: 5. This CDR3 is CASSPSSGGATDTQYF. The DNA of the CDR3 is TGTGCCAGCAGCCCCTCTAGCGGGGGGGCCACAGATACGCAGTATTTT.